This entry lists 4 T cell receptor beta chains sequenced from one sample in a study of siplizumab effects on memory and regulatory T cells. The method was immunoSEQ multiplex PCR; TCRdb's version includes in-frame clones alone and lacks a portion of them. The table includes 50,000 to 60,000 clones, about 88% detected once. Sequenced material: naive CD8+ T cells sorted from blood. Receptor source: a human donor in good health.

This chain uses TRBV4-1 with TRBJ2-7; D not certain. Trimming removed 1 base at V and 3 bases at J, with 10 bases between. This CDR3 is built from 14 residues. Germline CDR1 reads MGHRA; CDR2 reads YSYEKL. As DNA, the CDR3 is TGCGCCAGCAGCCAAGGGCCCCGGAACTACGAGCAGTACTTC. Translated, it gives CASSQGPRNYEQYF.

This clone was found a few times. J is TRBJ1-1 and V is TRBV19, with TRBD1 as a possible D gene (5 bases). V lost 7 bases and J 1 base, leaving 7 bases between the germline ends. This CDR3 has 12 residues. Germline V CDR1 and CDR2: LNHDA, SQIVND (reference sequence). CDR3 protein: CASTQGNTEAFF. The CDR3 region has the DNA TGTGCCAGTACTCAGGGGAACACTGAAGCTTTCTTT. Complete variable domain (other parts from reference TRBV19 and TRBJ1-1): DGGITQSPKYLFRKEGQNVTLSCEQNLNHDAMYWYRQDPGQGLRLIYYSQIVNDFQKGDIAEGYSVSREKKESFPLTVTSAQKNPTAFYLCASTQGNTEAFFGQGTRLTVV.

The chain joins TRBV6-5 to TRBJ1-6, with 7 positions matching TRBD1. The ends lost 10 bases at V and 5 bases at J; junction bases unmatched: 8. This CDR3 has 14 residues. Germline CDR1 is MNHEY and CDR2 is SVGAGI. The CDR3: CATTTGTDNSPLHF. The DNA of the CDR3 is TGTGCCACCACCACCGGGACAGATAATTCACCCCTCCACTTT.

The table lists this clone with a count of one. CDR3 in DNA: TGCGCCAGCAGACCCGGGACTAGCGGGAGCAATGAGCAGTTCTTC. Its translation is CASRPGTSGSNEQFF. The chain carries TRBV5-1 and TRBJ2-1; 14 bases are a match to TRBD2. The CDR3 is 15 residues long. Germline V gene sequence: CDR1 SGHRS, CDR2 YFSETQ. Trimming removed 5 bases from V and 6 bases from J; junction bases left unmatched: 4. The full variable domain, in which reference TRBV5-1 and TRBJ2-1 provide the parts outside the CDR3, is KAGVTQTPRYLIKTRGQQVTLSCSPISGHRSVSWYQQTPGQGLQFLFEYFSETQRNKGNFPGRFSGRQFSNSRSEMNVSTLELGDSALYLCASRPGTSGSNEQFFGPGTRLTVL.